This T cell receptor (beta chain) was profiled in a study of T cell repertoires in cytomegalovirus infection. Study in general: CMV infection and matching HLA type were both indicated by public TCR beta signatures.

From the reads, TCRdb called clonotypes with MiXCR, one entry per CDR3 protein. The sample gives about 700,000 distinct CDR3 sequences, around a third of which show up once; 15% to 20% is in the top ten. Study-wide findings and caveats: Clonotypes of TCR beta that were HLA-C-restricted and CMV-specific dominated the ex vivo response.

The CDR3 is 20 residues long. The V gene end was trimmed by 5 bases and the J gene end by 5 bases; junction bases not matched to a gene: 16. The germline V gene encodes CDR1 SEHNR and CDR2 FQNEAQ (reference sequence). This clonotype was detected only a few times. The antigen is undetermined. This chain connects TRBV7-9 to TRBJ2-2; 14 bases agree with TRBD2. Specimen: cultured PBMCs, collected from culture after CMV antigen stimulation. The sequence came from a human donor in good health (CMV status not recorded). Some clones in this sample may be carry-over from other donors' samples. This CDR3 is CASSRTGTSGRGPNTGELFF. In DNA, the CDR3 is TGTGCCAGCAGCCGGACGGGGACTAGCGGGAGAGGGCCAAATACCGGGGAGCTGTTTTTT.